These 29 T cell receptor beta chains originate from one sample sequenced in a study of PD-L1 blockade in urothelial cancer (dated by TCRdb to the late 2010s). Library preparation employed the immunoSEQ multiplex PCR assay. TCRdb obtained this table from immuneACCESS and retained in-frame rearrangements with V and J assigned. These tables miss some clones; where compared with another copy, unresolved V genes account for less than half of the shortfall, and the remainder is unexplained. The sample yields fewer than 75,000 clones; about 85% were counted once. Together, the top ten hold 4.5% to 5.5% of the sample. The specimen was PBMCs, collected around atezolizumab (anti-PD-L1) treatment. These receptors came from a man aged 65 to 85 with urothelial cancer.

J is TRBJ2-5 and V is TRBV19; 7 nucleotides agree with TRBD1. The V gene end was trimmed by 5 bases and the J gene end by 2 bases; junction bases not matched to a gene: 2. Germline V lookup: CDR1 LNHDA, CDR2 SQIVND (reference sequence). This CDR3 has 13 amino acids. For the CDR3, the DNA is TGTGCCAGTAGTCCGGGACAGCAAGAGACCCAGTACTTC. Translation gives CASSPGQQETQYF.

The chain links TRBV6-4 to TRBJ2-1; weak D call: TRBD2 (6 bases). The CDR3 length is 14 residues. Germline loops: CDR1 MRHNA, CDR2 SNTAGT. Trimming removed 3 bases at V and 6 bases at J, with 12 bases between. This CDR3 is CASSETSRGNEQFF. In nucleotides, the CDR3 is TGTGCCAGCAGTGAGACTAGTCGGGGCAATGAGCAGTTCTTC.

The CDR3 DNA follows: TGTGCCAGCAGCGAGGGACAGGTTAACAAAAACATTCAGTACTTC. This codes for CASSEGQVNKNIQYF. The J gene is TRBJ2-4, the V gene TRBV2; TRBD1 matches 8 bases. This CDR3 comprises 15 residues. With 6 bases clipped from V and 3 bases from J, the junction kept 7 bases outside the gene matches. Germline lookup yields CDR1 SNHLY and CDR2 FYNNEI.

V usage is TRBV6-5 and J usage is TRBJ2-7, with D perhaps TRBD2 (5 bases). The CDR3 consists of 16 residues. CDR1 and CDR2 from the germline V gene are MNHEY and SVGAGI. V was pared by 6 bases and J by 3 bases, with 21 bases between. CDR3 protein: CASSYHERTWIYEQYF. CDR3 coding DNA: TGTGCCAGCAGCTACCACGAGAGGACTTGGATCTACGAGCAGTACTTC.

The gene calls are TRBV7-2 and TRBJ2-2, with 11 positions matching TRBD2. Germline-derived CDR1 and CDR2 are SGHTA and FQGNSA. V shed 2 bases and J 4 bases; nucleotides not matched to a gene: 3. This CDR3 region has 16 residues. For the CDR3, the DNA is TGTGCCAGCAGCTTATTGGGACTAGCGGTCACCGGGGAGCTGTTTTTT. Its translation is CASSLLGLAVTGELFF.

The chain carries TRBV2 and TRBJ2-1; 7 bases map to TRBD2. The CDR3 has 13 residues. Trimming removed 5 bases from V and 9 bases from J; junction bases left unmatched: 7. Germline loops: CDR1 SNHLY, CDR2 FYNNEI. The CDR3 sequence: CASSRGREGEQFF. In DNA form, the CDR3 reads TGTGCCAGCAGTCGGGGCAGGGAGGGTGAGCAGTTCTTC.

The chain couples TRBV7-6 to TRBJ2-2; maybe TRBD2 (6 bases). Germline V CDR1 and CDR2: SGHVS, FNYEAQ. V lost 5 bases to trimming and J lost 6 bases, with 19 bases between them. The CDR3 length is 16 residues. CDR3 sequence reads: CASSRQLGGFSGELFF. CDR3 nucleotides: TGTGCCAGCAGCAGGCAGTTGGGAGGATTTTCCGGGGAGCTGTTTTTT.

The gene calls are TRBV5-1 and TRBJ2-4; no firm D call. The CDR3 contains 13 residues. From germline, CDR1 is SGHRS and CDR2 YFSETQ. The ends were cut back, 3 bases at V and 9 bases at J, with 13 bases in the middle. The CDR3 nucleotides read TGCGCCAGCAGCTCCGGTGAGCCGGGCATTCAGTACTTC. Translated: CASSSGEPGIQYF. Drawing the rest from reference TRBV5-1 and TRBJ2-4, the complete variable domain is KAGVTQTPRYLIKTRGQQVTLSCSPISGHRSVSWYQQTPGQGLQFLFEYFSETQRNKGNFPGRFSGRQFSNSRSEMNVSTLELGDSALYLCASSSGEPGIQYFGAGTRLSVL.

V usage is TRBV4-1 and J usage is TRBJ2-1; D not resolved. The CDR3 covers 16 residues. Germline V gene sequence: CDR1 MGHRA, CDR2 YSYEKL. V gave up 4 bases and J gave up 0 bases, with 13 bases separating them. The CDR3 sequence is CASSPLALISYNEQFF. The CDR3, as DNA: TGCGCCAGCAGCCCCTTAGCCCTTATCTCCTACAATGAGCAGTTCTTC.

The chain recombines TRBV2 with TRBJ1-1; 7 bases align to TRBD1. Germline assignment: CDR1 SNHLY and CDR2 FYNNEI. The CDR3 is 17 residues long. Losses at the gene ends were 4 bases for V and 6 bases for J; bases not matched to a gene: 17. Here the CDR3 reads CASSALSPGQGGSEAFF. In nucleotides, the CDR3 is TGTGCCAGCAGTGCCTTATCTCCAGGGCAGGGGGGTTCTGAAGCTTTCTTT.

This sequence joins TRBV5-5 and TRBJ1-1; D gene ambiguous. V gave up 2 bases and J gave up 1 base, with 12 bases separating them. Germline V gene lookup returns CDR1 SGHKS and CDR2 YYEKEE (reference sequence). The CDR3 extends over 15 amino acids. CDR3 protein: CASSLRDTTNTEAFF. The CDR3 nucleotides are TGTGCCAGCAGCTTACGTGACACAACGAACACTGAAGCTTTCTTT.

This chain joins TRBV7-8 and TRBJ1-4, with 7 positions matching TRBD1. The V gene's germline CDR1 is SGHVS and CDR2 FQNEAQ. The CDR3 contains 15 residues. V was clipped by 3 bases and J by 1 base; unmatched bases: 2. CDR3 in DNA: TGTGCCAGCAGCTTCTACAGGGGAACTAATGAAAAACTGTTTTTT. This encodes CASSFYRGTNEKLFF.

The chain uses TRBV6-1 and TRBJ1-2, with TRBD1 matching over 10 bases. After removal of 6 bases from V and 7 bases from J, the junction contained 8 bases not matched to a gene. Looked up from germline, CDR1 is MNHNS and CDR2 is SASEGT. The CDR3 contains 14 residues. CDR3 coding DNA: TGTGCCAGCAGACCGACAGGGGGCGCTGGTGGCTACACCTTC. This translates into CASRPTGGAGGYTF.

The chain links TRBV5-1 to TRBJ2-7; D not certain. The CDR3 totals 12 residues. The V and J ends lost 3 bases and 0 bases respectively, with 4 bases between them. Per the germline V gene, CDR1 is SGHRS and CDR2 is YFSETQ. The CDR3 here is CASSSGSYEQYF. CDR3 sequence (DNA): TGCGCCAGCAGCTCGGGCTCCTACGAGCAGTACTTC.

V gene TRBV15 combines with J gene TRBJ1-1; D is unclear. The CDR3 covers 14 residues. Looked up from germline, CDR1 is LNHNV and CDR2 is YYDKDF (reference sequence). The V end lost 1 base, the J end lost 4 bases, and 10 bases lay between the germline ends. CDR3 DNA: TGTGCCACCAGCAGAGCTACTTACCCCACTGAAGCTTTCTTT. Protein sequence: CATSRATYPTEAFF.

This clone has a handful of counts. In DNA, the CDR3 is TGTGCCAGCAGCCGCCTCAGCGGGAGGGGCACAGATACGCAGTATTTT. This sequence encodes CASSRLSGRGTDTQYF. This sequence joins TRBV7-9 and TRBJ2-3; 10 bases match TRBD2. V was pared by 5 bases and J by 1 base, with 6 bases of the junction left unmatched. Germline loops: CDR1 SEHNR, CDR2 FQNEAQ (reference sequence). The CDR3 loop spans 16 amino acids. The variable domain in full, with the rest retrieved from reference TRBV7-9 and TRBJ2-3, is DTGVSQNPRHKITKRGQNVTFRCDPISEHNRLYWYRQTLGQGPEFLTYFQNEAQLEKSRLLSDRFSAERPKGSFSTLEIQRTEQGDSAMYLCASSRLSGRGTDTQYFGPGTRLTVL.

This clone was found a few times. The rearrangement links TRBV11-2 to TRBJ1-2; no clear D gene. There are 12 residues in the CDR3. CDR1 and CDR2 (germline): SGHAT, FQNNGV. V lost 5 bases and J lost 8, with 12 bases in between. CDR3 amino acids: CASSLQQVGYTF. For the CDR3, the DNA is TGTGCCAGCAGCCTCCAGCAGGTGGGCTACACCTTC.

The V call is TRBV19, the J call TRBJ2-2; D not certain. Trimming removed 10 bases from V and 0 bases from J, with 9 bases in between. The CDR3 contains 13 residues. The germline V gene has CDR1 LNHDA and CDR2 SQIVND (reference sequence). The CDR3 bases are TGTGCCACCCCAGTCCCGAACACCGGGGAGCTGTTTTTT. Translation gives CATPVPNTGELFF.

The chain is built from TRBV6-1 and TRBJ1-1; D might be TRBD1 (5 bases). Looked up from germline, CDR1 is MNHNS and CDR2 is SASEGT. Trimming cost V 2 bases and J 4 bases, with 8 bases left between them. The CDR3 runs 13 residues. CDR3 nucleotides: TGTGCCAGCAGTGAAATGGGGGGCACTGAAGCTTTCTTT. This codes for CASSEMGGTEAFF.

This chain joins TRBV20-1 and TRBJ1-5; D ambiguous. Trimming removed 3 bases at V and 6 bases at J, with 6 bases between. The CDR3 extends over 11 amino acids. In germline, CDR1 is DFQATT, CDR2 SNEGSKA (reference sequence). This CDR3 is CSASPGQPQHF. The CDR3 coding sequence is TGCAGTGCTAGTCCGGGTCAGCCCCAGCATTTT.

In this sample, this clone turned up a few times. The chain uses TRBV5-1 and TRBJ2-7, with D perhaps matching TRBD2 (5 bases). Germline CDR1 and CDR2: SGHRS and YFSETQ. The length of the CDR3 is 12 residues. V shed 0 bases and J shed 6 bases, with 7 bases lying between them. CDR3 DNA: TGCGCCAGCAGCTTGGAGGGAGCCGAGCAGTACTTC. Amino acid sequence: CASSLEGAEQYF. The entire variable domain, with the rest obtained from reference TRBV5-1 and TRBJ2-7, is as follows: KAGVTQTPRYLIKTRGQQVTLSCSPISGHRSVSWYQQTPGQGLQFLFEYFSETQRNKGNFPGRFSGRQFSNSRSEMNVSTLELGDSALYLCASSLEGAEQYFGPGTRLTVT.

The rearrangement links TRBV7-9 to TRBJ2-5, with D possibly being TRBD1 (5 bases). The CDR3 sequence is 15 residues long. Between the trimmed V and J ends, which lost 0 bases and 1 base, there was a span of 9 bases. Per the germline V gene, CDR1 is SEHNR and CDR2 is FQNEAQ (reference sequence). CDR3 DNA: TGTGCCAGCAGCTTAGCTAGGGGCCTCCAAGAGACCCAGTACTTC. Amino acid sequence: CASSLARGLQETQYF.

The chain employs TRBV2 and TRBJ2-7; 13 bases are a match to TRBD2. From germline, CDR1 is SNHLY and CDR2 FYNNEI. The trim removed 4 bases at V and 7 bases at J, leaving 7 bases unmatched. The CDR3 has 15 amino acids. CDR3 protein: CASSVTSGRGEEQYF. CDR3 coding DNA: TGTGCCAGCAGTGTTACTAGCGGGAGGGGAGAGGAGCAGTACTTC.

The rearrangement joins TRBV6-6 to TRBJ2-1; tentatively, D is TRBD1 (5 bases). CDR1 and CDR2 from the germline V gene are MNHNY and SVGAGI (reference sequence). The CDR3 loop spans 15 amino acids. The V end lost 6 bases, the J end lost 0 bases, and 12 bases lay between the germline ends. The CDR3 DNA reads TGTGCCAGCAGCCCAACAGGACGCTCCTACAATGAGCAGTTCTTC. As protein: CASSPTGRSYNEQFF.

The rearrangement joins TRBV28 to TRBJ2-3, with 10 nucleotides matching TRBD2. The V gene end was trimmed by 5 bases and the J gene end by 2 bases; junction bases not matched to a gene: 10. This CDR3 has 17 amino acids. Germline loops: CDR1 MDHEN, CDR2 SYDVKM. The CDR3 here is CASSGRTSGDLTDTQYF. Written as DNA, the CDR3 is TGTGCCAGCAGTGGAAGGACTAGCGGAGATCTCACAGATACGCAGTATTTT.

The chain couples TRBV9 to TRBJ2-3; maybe TRBD2 (7 bases). V dropped 5 bases and J dropped 5 bases, with 18 bases sitting between them. CDR1 is SGDLS, CDR2 YYNGEE, per germline. The CDR3 has 15 amino acids. The CDR3 protein is CASRRGGVSGDTQYF. The CDR3 DNA reads as TGTGCCAGCAGAAGGGGGGGAGTATCCGGAGATACGCAGTATTTT.

This chain connects TRBV6-6 to TRBJ1-2; D possibly corresponds to TRBD1 (5 bases). The V gene's germline CDR1 is MNHNY and CDR2 SVGAGI (reference sequence). This CDR3 contains 14 residues. Trimming stripped 3 bases from V and 6 bases from J, with 14 bases between. CDR3: CASSYPQVKNGYTF. DNA for the CDR3: TGTGCCAGCAGTTATCCACAGGTGAAGAATGGCTACACCTTC.

The gene calls are TRBV28 and TRBJ2-7; 8 bases are a match to TRBD2. J was trimmed by 3 bases and V by 5 bases; bases with no gene match: 3. Germline CDR1 MDHEN, CDR2 SYDVKM. The CDR3 extends over 13 amino acids. CDR3 loop: CASSPSGHYEQYF. The CDR3 DNA reads as TGTGCCAGCAGTCCTAGCGGGCACTACGAGCAGTACTTC. The full variable domain, its missing parts supplied by reference TRBV28 and TRBJ2-7, is DVKVTQSSRYLVKRTGEKVFLECVQDMDHENMFWYRQDPGLGLRLIYFSYDVKMKEKGDIPEGYSVSREKKERFSLILESASTNQTSMYLCASSPSGHYEQYFGPGTRLTVT.

V is TRBV5-4 and J is TRBJ2-3, with 11 positions matching TRBD2. Germline CDR1 and CDR2: SGHNT and YYREEE (reference sequence). The CDR3 sequence is 17 residues long. V was clipped by 0 bases and J by 2 bases; unmatched bases: 5. The CDR3: CASSLGLAGTSTDTQYF. CDR3 bases: TGTGCCAGCAGCTTGGGACTAGCGGGAACTTCCACAGATACGCAGTATTTT.